Reported below is one T cell receptor beta chain. What it binds is unknown. Sequencing used immunoSEQ v3.0 at survey level. Clones were sequenced by immunoSEQ multiplex PCR, and TCRdb holds only the in-frame ones, with some missing. The data contain 15,000 or so clones, more than 85% of them seen just once; the ten biggest clones take up over 10%. CDR3 length equals 16 residues. Trimming pared 3 bases from V and 4 bases from J, leaving 18 bases between. CDR1 KGHSH and CDR2 LQKENI come from the germline V gene. This sample is drawn from a study of long-term antiretroviral therapy in people with HIV. Study as a whole: The study's earliest collections predate the 2015 immediate-ART recommendation by about a decade.

Study-level points and caveats: The study lacked data on ART adherence, viral resistance or therapy changes. Patients on ART gained diversity, which nonetheless stayed below transplant donor controls.

Each specimen consisted of about 0.85-11 million cryopreserved PBMC prior to extraction of DNA. The rearrangement uses TRBV18 and TRBJ1-2; perhaps TRBD1 as D (6 bases). Source: unsorted PBMCs, taken 0.6 years after starting antiretroviral therapy. The receptor's source is a woman aged 40 to 50 with HIV. The CDR3 DNA follows: TGTGCCAGCTCACCCCTTGGGGGGGCTGTTACCTATGGCTACACCTTC. Translating it yields CASSPLGGAVTYGYTF.